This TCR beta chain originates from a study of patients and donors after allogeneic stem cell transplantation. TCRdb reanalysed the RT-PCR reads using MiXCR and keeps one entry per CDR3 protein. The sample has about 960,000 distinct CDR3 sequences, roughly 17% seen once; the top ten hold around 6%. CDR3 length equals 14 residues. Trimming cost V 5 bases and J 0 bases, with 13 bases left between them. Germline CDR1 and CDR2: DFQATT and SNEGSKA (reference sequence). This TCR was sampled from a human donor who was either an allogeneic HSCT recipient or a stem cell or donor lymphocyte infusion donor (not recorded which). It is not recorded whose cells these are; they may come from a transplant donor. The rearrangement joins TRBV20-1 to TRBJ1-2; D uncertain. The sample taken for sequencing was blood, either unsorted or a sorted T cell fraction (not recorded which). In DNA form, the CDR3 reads TGCAGTGCTGATCAAGGGTCAGCTAACTATGGCTACACCTTC. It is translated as CSADQGSANYGYTF.